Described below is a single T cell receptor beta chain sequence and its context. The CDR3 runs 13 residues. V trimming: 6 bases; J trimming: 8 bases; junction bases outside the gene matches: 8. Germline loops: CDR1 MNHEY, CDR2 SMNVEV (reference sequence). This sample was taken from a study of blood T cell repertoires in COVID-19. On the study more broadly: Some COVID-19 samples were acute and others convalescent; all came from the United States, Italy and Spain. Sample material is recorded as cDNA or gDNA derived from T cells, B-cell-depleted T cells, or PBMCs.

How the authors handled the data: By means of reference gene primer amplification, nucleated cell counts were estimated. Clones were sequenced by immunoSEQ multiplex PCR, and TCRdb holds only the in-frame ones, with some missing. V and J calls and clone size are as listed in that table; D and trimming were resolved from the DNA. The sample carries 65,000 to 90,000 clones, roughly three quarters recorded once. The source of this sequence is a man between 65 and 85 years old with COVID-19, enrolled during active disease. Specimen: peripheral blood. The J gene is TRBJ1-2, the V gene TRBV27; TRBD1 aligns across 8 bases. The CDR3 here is CASSQQQGGGYTF. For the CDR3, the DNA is TGTGCCAGCAGCCAACAACAGGGGGGGGGCTACACCTTC.